A selection of T cell receptor beta chains follows, all from one sample in a study of T cell repertoires in cytomegalovirus infection. TCRdb called the reads again in MiXCR, with one record for every CDR3 protein. The sample yields some 200,000 distinct CDR3 sequences, 30% to 45% seen once. Their specific antigens are unknown. Sequenced material: CD8+ T cells from cultured PBMCs, taken from culture after CMV antigen stimulation. These TCRs come from a human donor in good health (CMV status not recorded). Some clones in this sample may be carry-over from other donors' samples. Each CDR3 is given with its conserved first and last residue. The D gene is left open where the match is weak. The listing skips clone size in some rows; elsewhere it reads once, few, many or a size class.

j_call clone_size d_call v_call cdr3_aa cdr3_nt
TRBJ1-1 - - TRBV7-7 CASSTAEGTEAFF TGTGCCAGCAGCACTGCGGAGGGCACTGAAGCTTTCTTT
TRBJ2-7 few - TRBV5-5 CASSSGAGAYEQYF TGTGCCAGCAGCTCCGGGGCTGGCGCCTACGAGCAGTACTTC
TRBJ1-6 few - TRBV10-1 CARAGASPYNSPLHF TGCGCCAGAGCCGGAGCAAGTCCCTATAATTCACCCCTCCACTTT
TRBJ1-3 many - TRBV7-2 CASSLEGGGNTIYF TGTGCCAGCAGCTTAGAGGGAGGAGGAAACACCATATATTTT
TRBJ2-1 - - TRBV7-9 CASRPNYDEQFF TGTGCCAGCAGACCTAATTACGATGAGCAGTTCTTC
TRBJ2-3 few - TRBV28 CASSLASSTDTQYF TGTGCCAGCAGTCTTGCCTCTAGCACAGATACGCAGTATTTT
TRBJ2-7 - TRBD2 TRBV6-6 CASSYPRDRLAGVPDYEQYF TGTGCCAGCAGTTACCCCAGGGATAGGCTAGCGGGAGTTCCCGACTACGAGCAGTACTTC
TRBJ1-6 - - TRBV12-3/TRBV12-4 CASSLGTARSPLHF TGTGCCAGCAGTTTAGGGACTGCACGTTCACCCCTCCACTTT
TRBJ2-1 - TRBD2 TRBV27 CASSLLHPSSGTYNEQFF TGTGCCAGCAGTTTGCTACATCCCTCTAGCGGGACCTACAATGAGCAGTTCTTC
TRBJ2-5 few - TRBV7-6 CASSLLYTGQETQYF TGTGCCAGCAGCTTACTTTATACAGGGCAAGAGACCCAGTACTTC
TRBJ2-7 - - TRBV6-5 CARYGQGAFYEQYF TGTGCCAGATACGGGCAAGGGGCCTTCTACGAGCAGTACTTC
TRBJ2-4 many - TRBV4-1 CASSQGIPAKNIQYF TGCGCCAGCAGCCAAGGGATCCCGGCCAAAAACATTCAGTACTTC
TRBJ2-5 - - TRBV6-5 CASSFNYGETQYF TGTGCCAGCAGTTTCAACTACGGAGAGACCCAGTACTTC
TRBJ2-1 few TRBD2 TRBV7-8 CASSLDGLAGGYYNEQFF TGTGCCAGCAGCTTGGACGGACTAGCGGGAGGTTACTACAATGAGCAGTTCTTC
TRBJ2-1 - TRBD1 TRBV15 CATSRDDTGRTGLRNEQFF TGTGCCACCAGCAGAGACGATACTGGCCGGACAGGGCTGAGAAATGAGCAGTTCTTC
TRBJ2-1 - - TRBV7-9 CASSPRGSDEQFF TGTGCCAGCAGCCCACGGGGTAGCGATGAGCAGTTCTTC
TRBJ2-2 - TRBD2 TRBV11-2 CASSLDRSGRAYRGELFF TGTGCCAGCAGCTTAGATAGGAGCGGGAGAGCGTATCGCGGGGAGCTGTTTTTT
TRBJ2-1 - TRBD2 TRBV24-1 CATSEGREGLNNEQFF TGTGCCACCAGTGAAGGTCGGGAGGGCCTCAACAATGAGCAGTTCTTC
TRBJ2-3 few - TRBV7-6 CASSRGSSTTDTQYF TGTGCCAGCAGCCGCGGGTCAAGTACCACAGATACGCAGTATTTT
TRBJ2-1 - TRBD2 TRBV29-1 CSVEDLGGRSYNEQFF TGCAGCGTTGAAGATCTGGGAGGGCGCTCCTACAATGAGCAGTTCTTC
TRBJ1-5 few TRBD1 TRBV7-6 CASSFSRGDSDQPQHF TGTGCCAGCAGCTTTAGCAGGGGGGATAGTGATCAGCCCCAGCATTTT
TRBJ2-5 few TRBD1 TRBV7-6 CASSRTGRETQYF TGTGCCAGCAGCAGGACAGGGAGAGAGACCCAGTACTTC
TRBJ2-2 - TRBD2 TRBV7-6 CASSSSTSGKTGVLFF TGTGCCAGCAGCTCCTCGACTAGCGGGAAGACCGGGGTGCTGTTTTTT
TRBJ2-7 - - TRBV7-3 CASSLGTKYEQYF TGTGCCAGCAGCTTAGGGACCAAATACGAGCAGTACTTC
TRBJ1-2 - - TRBV5-1 CASSLAVGRYGYTF TGCGCCAGCAGCTTGGCGGTGGGGCGGTATGGCTACACCTTC
TRBJ2-1 - - TRBV5-3 CASSGYPSPNEQFF TGTGCCAGCAGCGGGTACCCCAGCCCGAATGAGCAGTTCTTC
TRBJ2-1 - - TRBV27 CASRDRGGSNEQFF TGTGCCAGCAGAGATCGAGGTGGATCAAATGAGCAGTTCTTC
TRBJ2-7 - - TRBV27 CASSPSGVYEQYF TGTGCCAGCAGTCCGTCAGGGGTCTACGAGCAGTACTTC
TRBJ2-7 - TRBD1 TRBV27 CASSKQGIYEQYF TGTGCCAGCAGTAAACAGGGGATCTACGAGCAGTACTTC
TRBJ2-5 - TRBD2 TRBV20-1 CSARHRSASGLAEQETQYF TGCAGTGCTAGGCACCGCAGCGCCTCTGGGCTAGCGGAACAAGAGACCCAGTACTTC
TRBJ2-2 many TRBD2 TRBV7-8 CASLGGRNTGELFF TGTGCCAGCCTGGGAGGGAGGAACACCGGGGAGCTGTTTTTT
TRBJ2-3 - - TRBV2 CASSEGAWDTDTQYF TGTGCCAGCAGTGAAGGGGCTTGGGACACAGATACGCAGTATTTT
TRBJ2-1 - - TRBV14 CASSLRRVYNEQFF TGTGCCAGCAGCCTACGGAGGGTTTACAATGAGCAGTTCTTC
TRBJ2-2 - - TRBV6-6 CASSLRKALQGLRETGELFF TGTGCCAGCAGTCTCCGAAAGGCTTTACAGGGACTTAGGGAAACCGGGGAGCTGTTTTTT
TRBJ2-2 - - TRBV27 CASSLPTAAPNTGELFF TGTGCCAGCAGTTTACCGACAGCAGCCCCGAACACCGGGGAGCTGTTTTTT
TRBJ1-1 few - TRBV20-1 CSARGVNTEAFF TGCAGTGCTAGAGGGGTAAACACTGAAGCTTTCTTT
TRBJ1-1 few - TRBV27 CASSPLTGSLGDTEAFF TGTGCCAGCAGTCCTCTGACCGGGTCCCTCGGGGACACTGAAGCTTTCTTT
TRBJ2-1 - TRBD1 TRBV7-6 CASSFKTGYNEQFF TGTGCCAGCAGCTTTAAGACAGGGTACAATGAGCAGTTCTTC
TRBJ2-1 few - TRBV19 CASSIVSANEQFF TGTGCCAGTAGTATAGTCTCAGCCAATGAGCAGTTCTTC
TRBJ2-5 - - TRBV15 CATSMIPRRTEETQYF TGTGCCACCAGCATGATCCCGAGGAGGACAGAAGAGACCCAGTACTTC
TRBJ2-1 - - TRBV7-9 CASSLGAAYPYNEQFF TGTGCCAGCAGCTTAGGGGCAGCGTACCCCTACAATGAGCAGTTCTTC
TRBJ1-1 many TRBD1 TRBV11-2 CASTGQTFFMNTEAFF TGTGCCAGCACGGGACAGACCTTTTTCATGAACACTGAAGCTTTCTTT
TRBJ1-2 - - TRBV6-5 CASSYGQGVGYTF TGTGCCAGCAGTTACGGCCAGGGCGTAGGCTACACCTTC
TRBJ2-7 many - TRBV27 CASSLRGGSYEQYF TGTGCCAGCAGTTTACGAGGCGGGTCCTACGAGCAGTACTTC
TRBJ2-5 - - TRBV11-2 CASSLDGRETQYF TGTGCCAGCAGCTTAGATGGGCGGGAGACCCAGTACTTC
TRBJ1-2 once - TRBV6-6 CASSYSGAMGYTF TGTGCCAGCAGTTACTCCGGGGCTATGGGCTACACCTTC
TRBJ2-1 - - TRBV20-1 CSAPLEGLRYNEQFF TGCAGTGCCCCCCTAGAGGGATTAAGGTACAATGAGCAGTTCTTC
TRBJ1-5 - - TRBV20-1 CSARDRGHSNQLQHF TGCAGTGCTAGAGATCGCGGCCATAGCAATCAGCTCCAGCATTTT
TRBJ2-7 - TRBD1 TRBV7-9 CASSPKTGGSYEQYF TGTGCCAGCAGCCCGAAGACAGGGGGTTCCTACGAGCAGTACTTC
TRBJ2-7 few - TRBV12-3/TRBV12-4 CASSPTFQGTSYEQYF TGTGCCAGCAGTCCTACCTTCCAGGGAACCTCCTACGAGCAGTACTTC